These 14 T cell receptor beta chains were sequenced from one sample in a study of a mutant IDH1 vaccine in newly diagnosed glioma. Time point specified: week 5, during vaccination. Doses comprised 300 ug of mutant IDH1 20-mer peptide each, plus topical imiquimod. These TCRs are of unknown antigen specificity. Profiled with immunoSEQ multiplex PCR; TCRdb holds only in-frame clones, not every one. The table shows roughly 42,000 clones, with roughly 85% occurring only once. The sample was PBMCs, taken from a glioma patient whose treatment included an IDH1 peptide vaccine. The receptors come from a man in his forties with glioma.

The CDR3 protein is CASSFPLAGVNEQFF. The CDR3 DNA follows: TGTGCCAGCAGCTTCCCCCTTGCGGGAGTCAATGAGCAGTTCTTC. V is TRBV5-4 and J is TRBJ2-1, with TRBD2 matching over 7 bases. The CDR3 sequence is 15 residues long. Germline loops: CDR1 SGHNT, CDR2 YYREEE (reference sequence). Trimming cost V 2 bases and J 6 bases; bases outside gene matches: 8.

The genes are TRBV2 and TRBJ2-5; the D is unclear. V lost 5 bases, J lost 5 bases, and 12 bases lay in between. This CDR3 region has 13 residues. From germline, CDR1 is SNHLY and CDR2 FYNNEI. CDR3 sequence reads: CASSRWVRETQYF. In DNA, the CDR3 is TGTGCCAGCAGTCGGTGGGTCAGGGAGACCCAGTACTTC.

This chain connects TRBV5-4 to TRBJ2-7, with D possibly being TRBD1 (6 bases). Trimming removed 4 bases from V and 1 base from J, with 12 bases in between. The CDR3 has 14 amino acids. Germline V lookup: CDR1 SGHNT, CDR2 YYREEE (reference sequence). Written as DNA, the CDR3 is TGTGCCAGCAGCGGGACATTGTTTTCCTACGAGCAGTACTTC. Translating it yields CASSGTLFSYEQYF.

The chain uses TRBV6-1 and TRBJ2-5; either TRBD1 or TRBD2 may fit D (7 bases each). The CDR3 contains 17 residues. V lost 1 base and J 5 bases, leaving 20 bases between the germline ends. The germline gives CDR1 MNHNS, CDR2 SASEGT. The CDR3, as DNA: TGTGCCAGCAGTGAAGGGGCAGGGGGGAGGGCATGGGAGACCCAGTACTTC. Its translation is CASSEGAGGRAWETQYF.

The CDR3 coding sequence is TGCGCCAGCAGCCAGAGGGGACATAACTACGAGCAGTACTTC. It specifies CASSQRGHNYEQYF. The gene calls are TRBV4-1 and TRBJ2-7, with D perhaps TRBD1 (6 bases). The CDR3 has 14 residues. V dropped 3 bases and J dropped 3 bases, with 12 bases sitting between them. Germline loops: CDR1 MGHRA, CDR2 YSYEKL.

The table lists this clone with a count of one. This CDR3 is CASSPQRGRTEAFF. As DNA, the CDR3 is TGTGCCAGCAGCCCCCAGCGGGGGCGGACTGAAGCTTTCTTT. The J gene is TRBJ1-1, the V gene TRBV9, with TRBD1 as a possible D gene (6 bases). Trimming cost V 4 bases and J 5 bases, with 15 bases left between them. CDR3 size: 14 residues. Germline V gives CDR1 SGDLS, CDR2 YYNGEE.

This clone appeared once. The rearrangement joins TRBV7-8 to TRBJ2-3; D gene unclear. There are 16 residues in the CDR3. V lost 7 bases to trimming and J lost 0 bases, with 17 bases between them. The germline V gene has CDR1 SGHVS and CDR2 FQNEAQ. CDR3 residues: CASTPEIWASTDTQYF. CDR3 DNA sequence: TGTGCCAGCACCCCGGAGATTTGGGCCAGCACAGATACGCAGTATTTT.

The rearrangement joins TRBV19 to TRBJ2-5, with a possible D match to TRBD2 (5 bases). This CDR3 has 12 amino acids. The germline V and J ends were trimmed by 6 bases and 5 bases, with 10 bases remaining between them. Per germline, CDR1 LNHDA and CDR2 SQIVND (reference sequence). CDR3 coding DNA: TGTGCCAGTAGGCTAGCCGGTGAGACCCAGTACTTC. This sequence encodes CASRLAGETQYF.

The V gene is TRBV29-1, the J gene TRBJ2-3; 9 bases agree with TRBD1. The CDR3 sequence is 13 residues long. With 4 bases clipped from V and 4 bases from J, the junction kept 3 bases outside the gene matches. Germline-derived CDR1 and CDR2 are SQVTM and ANQGSEA. CDR3 sequence reads: CSVGTGAADTQYF. In nucleotides, the CDR3 is TGCAGCGTTGGGACAGGGGCCGCAGATACGCAGTATTTT.

The rearrangement uses TRBV7-9 and TRBJ2-2, with 8 bases identical to TRBD2. The CDR3 has 15 residues. The germline gives CDR1 SEHNR, CDR2 FQNEAQ (reference sequence). The V gene end was trimmed by 3 bases and the J gene end by 3 bases; junction bases not matched to a gene: 3. CDR3 sequence reads: CASSLGGRYTGELFF. CDR3 sequence (DNA): TGTGCCAGCAGCTTGGGCGGGAGGTACACCGGGGAGCTGTTTTTT.

This chain links TRBV5-1 with TRBJ1-4; 8 positions match TRBD1. Germline CDR1 and CDR2: SGHRS and YFSETQ. The CDR3 spans 16 residues. The trim removed 4 bases at V and 5 bases at J, leaving 10 bases unmatched. In DNA, the CDR3 is TGCGCCAGCAGCCATACCGGACAGGGATTGAATGAAAAACTGTTTTTT. Protein: CASSHTGQGLNEKLFF.

The J gene is TRBJ2-5, the V gene TRBV6-5; D is unresolved. The CDR3 runs to 16 residues. The germline CDR1 and CDR2 sequences are MNHEY and SVGAGI. The germline V and J ends were trimmed by 0 bases and 2 bases, with 13 bases remaining between them. The CDR3: CASSYSSIAWQETQYF. The CDR3 coding sequence is TGTGCCAGCAGTTACTCGAGTATCGCCTGGCAAGAGACCCAGTACTTC.

The V call is TRBV6-1, the J call TRBJ2-3; no clear D. The V end was cut by 3 bases, the J end by 2 bases, with 12 bases between. The CDR3 loop spans 15 amino acids. From germline, CDR1 is MNHNS and CDR2 SASEGT. The CDR3 is CASSEGWAHTDTQYF. As DNA, the CDR3 is TGTGCCAGCAGTGAGGGGTGGGCACACACAGATACGCAGTATTTT.

The chain is built from TRBV11-2 and TRBJ1-2, with D possibly being TRBD1 (5 bases). Per germline, CDR1 SGHAT and CDR2 FQNNGV. The V end lost 6 bases, the J end lost 4 bases, and 12 bases lay between the germline ends. The CDR3 is 13 amino acids. CDR3 loop: CASRPGTAYGYTF. CDR3 nucleotide sequence: TGTGCCAGCAGGCCCGGGACGGCCTATGGCTACACCTTC.